Reported below is one T cell receptor (beta chain). Its antigen remains undetermined. Base qualities are not recorded, but no much larger clone differs from it by a single base. The immunoSEQ Assay, a bias-controlled multiplex PCR, was used to amplify TCRbeta CDR3 regions from genomic DNA. The original pipeline was this. The number of nucleated cells in each sample was estimated from the amplification of reference gene primers within the assay. To quantify the absolute abundance of each unique TCRbeta CDR3 rearrangement, sequence reads were collapsed and filtered. Productive Simpson clonality was computed per sample as the square root of Simpson's diversity index over productive rearrangements. What TCRdb holds here is the immuneACCESS table cut down to in-frame rearrangements. Part of the clones is not present; checked against another copy, under half of the missing clones reflect an unresolved V gene, and the others are unexplained. That table is the source of V, J and clone size, and D and trimming were worked out from the DNA. Across this sample there are around 100,000 clones, with 85% seen only once. In total, the top ten clones hold around an eighth of the sample.

This record belongs to a study of blood T cell repertoires in COVID-19 (dated by TCRdb to the early 2020s). For the study in its entirety: Collaborator samples came from the United States, Italy and Spain and covered acute and convalescent phases of COVID-19. The prospective study material was composed of cDNA or gDNA derived from T cells, B-cell-depleted T cells, or PBMCs. Subjects who had been exposed to COVID-19, were actively infected with it, or had recovered from it provided the deeply sampled blood TCRbeta repertoires that made up the dataset. The repertoires were made available in a free public database intended to serve as a resource for research on the immune response to SARS-CoV-2. The samples were drawn from the first 160 participants of the ongoing ImmuneRACE study and from 1,254 subjects provided by 6 global collaborators. The sample metadata nearly always contained a de-identified subject ID, COVID-19 status, age in years and sex. Where available, HLA class I and class II types were taken from metadata supplied by the sample provider and were not determined by assay-based typing. General conclusions and limits of the study: How much clinical and demographic metadata was included differed by source and by participant, and the metadata was provided uncurated.

The CDR3 numbers 12 residues from cysteine through phenylalanine. The only DNA kept is the CDR3, 36 bases in frame from the first base. Trimming takes 3 bases from V and 4 bases from J, and the germline ends sit 5 bases apart. CDR1 SGDLS and CDR2 YYNGEE were looked up in the germline V gene. Each collaborating institution followed its own protocols to collect whole blood in K2EDTA tubes. For TCRbeta analysis, collaborators shipped samples as frozen whole blood, isolated PBMCs, or DNA extracted from either of those sample types. The chain is assembled from TRBV9 and TRBJ2-1; no D gene can be assigned with confidence. The clonotype comes from a man between 50 and 59 years old with active or convalescent COVID-19. The material sequenced was peripheral blood. The nucleotide sequence is given as TGTGCCAGCAGCGATACATACAATGAGCAGTTCTTC. It is translated as CASSDTYNEQFF.